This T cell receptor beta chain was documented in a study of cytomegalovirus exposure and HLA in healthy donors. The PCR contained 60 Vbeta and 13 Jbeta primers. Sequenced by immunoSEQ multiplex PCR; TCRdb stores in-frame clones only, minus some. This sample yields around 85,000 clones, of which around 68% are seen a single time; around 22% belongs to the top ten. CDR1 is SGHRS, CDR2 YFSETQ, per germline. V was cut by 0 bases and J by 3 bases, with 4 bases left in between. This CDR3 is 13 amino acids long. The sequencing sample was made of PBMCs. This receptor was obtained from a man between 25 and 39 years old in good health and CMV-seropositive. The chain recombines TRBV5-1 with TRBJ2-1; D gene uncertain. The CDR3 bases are TGCGCCAGCAGCTTGGATAGCTACAATGAGCAGTTCTTC. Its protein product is CASSLDSYNEQFF.